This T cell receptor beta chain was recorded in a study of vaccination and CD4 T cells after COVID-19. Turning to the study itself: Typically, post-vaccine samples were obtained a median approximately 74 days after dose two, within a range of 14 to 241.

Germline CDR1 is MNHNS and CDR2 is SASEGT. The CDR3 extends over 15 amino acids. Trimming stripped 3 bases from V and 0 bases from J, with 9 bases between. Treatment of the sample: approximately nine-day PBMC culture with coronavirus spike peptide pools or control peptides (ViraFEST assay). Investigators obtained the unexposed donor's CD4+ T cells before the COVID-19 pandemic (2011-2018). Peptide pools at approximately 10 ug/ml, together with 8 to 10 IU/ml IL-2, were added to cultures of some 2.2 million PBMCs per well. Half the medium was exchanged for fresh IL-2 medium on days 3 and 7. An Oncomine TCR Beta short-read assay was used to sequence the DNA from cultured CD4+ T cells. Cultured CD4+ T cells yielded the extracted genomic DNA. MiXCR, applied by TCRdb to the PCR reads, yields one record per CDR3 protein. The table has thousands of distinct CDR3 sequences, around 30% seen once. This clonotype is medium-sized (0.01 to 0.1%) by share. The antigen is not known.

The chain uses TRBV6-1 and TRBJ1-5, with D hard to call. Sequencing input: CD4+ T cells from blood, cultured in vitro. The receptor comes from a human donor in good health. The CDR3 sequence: CASSEQALSNQPQHF. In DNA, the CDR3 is TGTGCCAGCAGTGAGCAGGCCCTTAGCAATCAGCCCCAGCATTTT.